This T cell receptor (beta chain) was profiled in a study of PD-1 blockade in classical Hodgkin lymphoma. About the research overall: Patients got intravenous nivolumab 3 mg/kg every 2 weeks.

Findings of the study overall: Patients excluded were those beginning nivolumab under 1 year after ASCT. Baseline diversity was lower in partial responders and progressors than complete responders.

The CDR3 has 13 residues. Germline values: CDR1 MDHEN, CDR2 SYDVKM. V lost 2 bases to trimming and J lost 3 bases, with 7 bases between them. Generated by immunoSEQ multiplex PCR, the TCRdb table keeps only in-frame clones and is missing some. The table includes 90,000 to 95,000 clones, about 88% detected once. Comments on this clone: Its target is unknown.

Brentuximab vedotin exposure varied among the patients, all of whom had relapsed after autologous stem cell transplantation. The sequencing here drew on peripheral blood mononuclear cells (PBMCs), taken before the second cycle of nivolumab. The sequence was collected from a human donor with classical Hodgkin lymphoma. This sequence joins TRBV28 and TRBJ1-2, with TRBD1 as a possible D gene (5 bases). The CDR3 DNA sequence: TGTGCCAGCAGTTTACAGGGAGACTATGGCTACACCTTC. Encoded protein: CASSLQGDYGYTF.